The 17 T cell receptor beta chains presented below share a single source sample, sequenced in a study of neurological immune-mediated disorders. TCRdb reanalysed the 5' RACE reads using MiXCR and keeps one entry per CDR3 protein. The sample has roughly 50,000 distinct CDR3 sequences; 10% are singletons. Sequencing was carried out using PBMCs. These receptor sequences come from a man in his 70s with HTLV-1-associated myelopathy (HAM/TSP).

In its sample, this clonotype was seen once. A much larger clone lies a single base off, so this may be a read error. The chain employs TRBV11-2 and TRBJ2-7; D is undetermined. The CDR3 has 14 residues. The germline gives CDR1 SGHAT, CDR2 FQNNGV. V lost 5 bases and J 2 bases, leaving 13 bases between the germline ends. The CDR3 DNA sequence: TGTGCCAGCAGCCATGACGGTCGGGCCTACGAGCAGTACTTC. This codes for CASSHDGRAYEQYF.

This clonotype was seen many times. This chain uses TRBV28 with TRBJ1-4; D is unclear. The V gene lost 6 bases and the J gene lost 2 bases, with 4 bases spanning the gap. This CDR3 contains 12 residues. The germline gives CDR1 MDHEN, CDR2 SYDVKM. The CDR3 coding sequence is TGTGCCAGCAGCGTTACTAATGAAAAACTGTTTTTT. Amino acid sequence: CASSVTNEKLFF.

This clonotype was picked up many times. The J gene is TRBJ1-5, the V gene TRBV6-2 or TRBV6-3, with 7 bases lining up with TRBD1. The CDR3 is 15 residues long. With V trimmed by 6 bases and J by 2 bases, 7 bases remained unmatched. CDR1 and CDR2 from the germline V gene are MNHEY and SVGEGT. CDR3 in amino acids: CASSDRAGGNQPQHF. CDR3 DNA: TGTGCCAGCAGCGACAGGGCCGGGGGCAATCAGCCCCAGCATTTT.

This clonotype came up many times. V is TRBV5-1 and J is TRBJ2-3; tentatively, D is TRBD2 (5 bases). V was pared by 0 bases and J by 3 bases, with 8 bases between. The CDR3 is 14 residues long. The V gene's germline CDR1 is SGHRS and CDR2 YFSETQ. CDR3 nucleotide sequence: TGCGCCAGCAGCTTGGGAGGGCCGACAGATACGCAGTATTTT. Translated, it gives CASSLGGPTDTQYF.

As regards this clonotype: The germline gene is not matched at one end of the junction; a read error may be the cause. The chain has TRBV6-1 and TRBJ1-2; TRBD1 matches at 7 bases. The CDR3 contains 15 residues. Germline CDR1 and CDR2: MNHNS and SASEGT. CDR3 sequence: CASREGQVTLYGYTF. Here the CDR3 DNA reads TGTGCCAGCAGAGAAGGACAGGTCACCCTCTATGGCTACACCTTC.

This clonotype was detected ten times or more. The V gene is TRBV12-3 or TRBV12-4, the J gene TRBJ1-5; D remains unclear. Trimming pared 1 base from V and 1 base from J, leaving 8 bases between. The CDR3 runs to 15 residues. The CDR3 spells CASSLGGNSNQPQHF. CDR3 in DNA: TGTGCCAGCAGTTTAGGAGGGAACAGCAATCAGCCCCAGCATTTT.

By share of the sample, this clonotype is medium-sized. J is TRBJ2-1 and V is TRBV7-2; D is ambiguous. Germline values: CDR1 SGHTA, CDR2 FQGNSA. The CDR3 totals 15 residues. The V gene lost 3 bases and the J gene lost 0 bases, with 9 bases spanning the gap. CDR3: CASSLFLSSYNEQFF. Here the CDR3 DNA reads TGTGCCAGCAGCTTGTTCCTCAGCTCCTACAATGAGCAGTTCTTC.

This clonotype showed up many times. V gene TRBV11-2 combines with J gene TRBJ2-2, with D maybe TRBD2 (6 bases). The CDR3 runs to 14 residues. V dropped 6 bases and J dropped 9 bases, with 17 bases sitting between them. Germline V gene lookup returns CDR1 SGHAT and CDR2 FQNNGV. The CDR3 DNA is TGTGCCAGCAGGCCCCGACTAGTCGGGAGGGAGCTGTTTTTT. Amino acid sequence: CASRPRLVGRELFF.

This clonotype has just a few counts. The J gene is TRBJ2-7, the V gene TRBV18; D gene uncertain. The V and J ends lost 1 base and 2 bases respectively, with 12 bases between them. This CDR3 comprises 15 residues. CDR1 is KGHSH and CDR2 is LQKENI in the germline V gene. The CDR3 is CASSPRAGPTYEQYF. The CDR3 coding sequence is TGTGCCAGCTCACCACGGGCCGGGCCCACCTACGAGCAGTACTTC.

This clonotype was found many times. The genes are TRBV20-1 and TRBJ2-2; the D gene is possibly TRBD2 (6 bases). V lost 5 bases and J lost 5, with 21 bases in between. The CDR3 runs 16 residues. Looked up from germline, CDR1 is DFQATT and CDR2 is SNEGSKA (reference sequence). Here the CDR3 DNA reads TGCAGTGCTGACTTACCCGGGACTGTGGGAACCGGGGAGCTGTTTTTT. Translation: CSADLPGTVGTGELFF.

Turning to this clonotype: As the CDR3 is not closed by the conserved phenylalanine or tryptophan, this likely results from a read error. V gene TRBV7-9 combines with J gene TRBJ1-2; no clear D gene. Germline V gives CDR1 SEHNR, CDR2 FQNEAQ (reference sequence). CDR3 length: 11 residues. Trimming took off 4 bases at V and 6 bases at J, with 6 bases between the two ends. The CDR3 region is CASSSCNGYTL. The CDR3 bases are TGTGCCAGCAGCTCGTGCAATGGCTACACCTTA.

Ten or more counts support this clonotype. The V gene is TRBV27, the J gene TRBJ2-3; D gene uncertain. The CDR3 runs 14 residues. Trimming removed 3 bases from V and 2 bases from J, with 9 bases in between. CDR1 and CDR2 from the germline V gene are MNHEY and SMNVEV (reference sequence). The CDR3 nucleotides read TGTGCCAGCAGTTTCGGCAGGTTCACAGATACGCAGTATTTT. It specifies CASSFGRFTDTQYF.

The sample holds many counts of this clonotype. The genes are TRBV27 and TRBJ2-7; 10 bases align to TRBD2. The CDR3 runs 15 residues. Germline V gene data show CDR1 as MNHEY and CDR2 as SMNVEV (reference sequence). The V gene end was trimmed by 3 bases and the J gene end by 5 bases; junction bases not matched to a gene: 7. The CDR3 sequence: CASSLVLAGKDEQYF. The CDR3 bases are TGTGCCAGCAGTTTGGTACTAGCGGGAAAGGACGAGCAGTACTTC.

This clonotype was observed at least ten times. The chain combines TRBV21-1 with TRBJ2-1; TRBD2 was called by the table and not checked on the DNA. TRBV21-1 is a listed pseudogene. There are 18 residues in the CDR3. CDR3 sequence reads: CASSKALTLGREYNEQFF. DNA of the CDR3: TGTGCCAGCAGCAAAGCCTTGACTCTAGGGCGGGAATACAATGAGCAGTTCTTC.

This clonotype was seen at least ten times. The CDR3 loop is CASSRAQRDTQYF. CDR3 sequence (DNA): TGCGCCAGCAGCCGGGCTCAGAGGGATACGCAGTATTTT. The rearrangement joins TRBV5-1 to TRBJ2-3; D is uncertain. This CDR3 is 13 amino acids long. The V gene lost 4 bases and the J gene lost 6 bases, with 12 bases spanning the gap. Germline assignment: CDR1 SGHRS and CDR2 YFSETQ.

This clonotype was counted ten times or more. The chain combines TRBV25-1 with TRBJ2-1; 12 nucleotides align to TRBD2. With V trimmed by 5 bases and J by 0 bases, 8 bases remained unmatched. Germline-derived CDR1 and CDR2 are MGHDK and SYGVNS. The CDR3 runs 18 residues. DNA for the CDR3: TGTGCCAGCAGTCCGGGACTAGCGGGCGTTAGCTCCTACAATGAGCAGTTCTTC. It codes for CASSPGLAGVSSYNEQFF.

This clonotype was detected many times. The chain links TRBV5-6 to TRBJ1-5; D unresolved. V dropped 4 bases and J dropped 0 bases, with 5 bases sitting between them. Germline V gives CDR1 SGHDT, CDR2 YYEEEE. This CDR3 has 13 residues. Here the CDR3 reads CASSKYSNQPQHF. In DNA form, the CDR3 reads TGTGCCAGCAGCAAGTATAGCAATCAGCCCCAGCATTTT.